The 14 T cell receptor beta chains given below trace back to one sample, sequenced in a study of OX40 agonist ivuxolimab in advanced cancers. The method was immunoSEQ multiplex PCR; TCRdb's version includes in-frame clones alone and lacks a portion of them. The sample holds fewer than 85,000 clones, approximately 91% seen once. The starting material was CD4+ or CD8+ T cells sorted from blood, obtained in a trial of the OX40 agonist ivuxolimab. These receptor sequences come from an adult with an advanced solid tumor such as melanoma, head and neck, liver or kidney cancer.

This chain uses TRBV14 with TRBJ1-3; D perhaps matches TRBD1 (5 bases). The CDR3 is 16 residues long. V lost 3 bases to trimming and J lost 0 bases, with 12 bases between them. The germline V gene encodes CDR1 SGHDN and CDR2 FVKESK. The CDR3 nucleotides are TGTGCCAGCAGCCATCCCGGGACGGACTCTGGAAACACCATATATTTT. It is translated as CASSHPGTDSGNTIYF.

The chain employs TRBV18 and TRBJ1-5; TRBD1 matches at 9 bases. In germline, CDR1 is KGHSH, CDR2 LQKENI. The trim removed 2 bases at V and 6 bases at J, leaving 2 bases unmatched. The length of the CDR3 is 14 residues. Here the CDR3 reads CASSPETGGQPQHF. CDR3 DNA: TGTGCCAGCTCACCAGAGACAGGGGGTCAGCCCCAGCATTTT.

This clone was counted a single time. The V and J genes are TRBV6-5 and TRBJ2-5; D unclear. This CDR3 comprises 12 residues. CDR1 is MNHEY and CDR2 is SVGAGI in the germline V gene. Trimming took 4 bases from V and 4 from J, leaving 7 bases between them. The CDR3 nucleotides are TGTGCCAGCAGTTCCAGGTCAGAGACCCAGTACTTC. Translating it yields CASSSRSETQYF.

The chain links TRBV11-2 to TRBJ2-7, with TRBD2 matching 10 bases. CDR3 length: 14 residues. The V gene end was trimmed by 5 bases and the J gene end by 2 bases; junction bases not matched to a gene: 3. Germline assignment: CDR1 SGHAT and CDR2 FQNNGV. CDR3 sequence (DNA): TGTGCCAGCAGCCCAACTAGCGGGGCCTACGAGCAGTACTTC. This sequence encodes CASSPTSGAYEQYF.

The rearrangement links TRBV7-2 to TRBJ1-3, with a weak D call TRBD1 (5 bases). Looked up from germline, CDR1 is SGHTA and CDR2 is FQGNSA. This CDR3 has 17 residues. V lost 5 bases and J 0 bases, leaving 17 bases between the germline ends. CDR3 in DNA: TGTGCCAGCAGCCCGGACAACCGCCGTTTCTCTGGAAACACCATATATTTT. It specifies CASSPDNRRFSGNTIYF. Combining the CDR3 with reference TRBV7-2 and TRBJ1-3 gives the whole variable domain GAGVSQSPSNKVTEKGKDVELRCDPISGHTALYWYRQSLGQGLEFLIYFQGNSAPDKSGLPSDRFSAERTGGSVSTLTIQRTQQEDSAVYLCASSPDNRRFSGNTIYFGEGSWLTVV.

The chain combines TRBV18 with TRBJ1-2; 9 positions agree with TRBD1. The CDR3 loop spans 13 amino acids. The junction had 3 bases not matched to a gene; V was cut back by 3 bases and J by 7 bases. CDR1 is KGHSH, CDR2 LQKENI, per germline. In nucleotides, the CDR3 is TGTGCCAGCTCACCTTCGACAGGGGGTGGCTACACCTTC. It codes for CASSPSTGGGYTF.

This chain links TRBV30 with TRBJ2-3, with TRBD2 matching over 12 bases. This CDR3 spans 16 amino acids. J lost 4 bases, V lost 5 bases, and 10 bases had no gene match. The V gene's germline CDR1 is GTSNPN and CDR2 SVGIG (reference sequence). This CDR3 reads CAWDPQRTSGADTQYF. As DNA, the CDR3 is TGTGCCTGGGACCCCCAAAGGACTAGCGGGGCAGATACGCAGTATTTT.

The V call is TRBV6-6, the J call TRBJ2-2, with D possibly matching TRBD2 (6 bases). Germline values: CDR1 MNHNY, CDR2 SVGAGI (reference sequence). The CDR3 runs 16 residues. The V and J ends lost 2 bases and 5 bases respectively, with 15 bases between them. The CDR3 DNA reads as TGTGCCAGCAGTTACCCCGTGGGGGGAACTACCGGGGAGCTGTTTTTT. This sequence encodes CASSYPVGGTTGELFF.

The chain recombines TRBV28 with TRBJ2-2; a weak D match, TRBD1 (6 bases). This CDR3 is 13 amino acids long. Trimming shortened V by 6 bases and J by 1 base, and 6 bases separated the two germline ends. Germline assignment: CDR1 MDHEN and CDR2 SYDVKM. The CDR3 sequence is CASRTGNTGELFF. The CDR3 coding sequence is TGTGCCAGCAGGACAGGGAACACCGGGGAGCTGTTTTTT. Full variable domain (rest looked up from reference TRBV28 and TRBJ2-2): DVKVTQSSRYLVKRTGEKVFLECVQDMDHENMFWYRQDPGLGLRLIYFSYDVKMKEKGDIPEGYSVSREKKERFSLILESASTNQTSMYLCASRTGNTGELFFGEGSRLTVL.

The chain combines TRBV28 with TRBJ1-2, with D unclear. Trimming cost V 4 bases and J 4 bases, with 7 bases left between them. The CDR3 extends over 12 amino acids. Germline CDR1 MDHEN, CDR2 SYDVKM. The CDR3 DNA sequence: TGTGCCAGCAGTTACGGCGCCTATGGCTACACCTTC. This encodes CASSYGAYGYTF.

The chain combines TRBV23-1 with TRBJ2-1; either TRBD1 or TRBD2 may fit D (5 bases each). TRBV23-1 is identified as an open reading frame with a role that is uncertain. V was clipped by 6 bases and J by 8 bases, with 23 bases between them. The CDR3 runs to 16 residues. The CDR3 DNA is TGCGCCAGCAGGGGGGTAGGACTCCCAGTTTTGCATGAGCAGTTCTTC. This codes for CASRGVGLPVLHEQFF.

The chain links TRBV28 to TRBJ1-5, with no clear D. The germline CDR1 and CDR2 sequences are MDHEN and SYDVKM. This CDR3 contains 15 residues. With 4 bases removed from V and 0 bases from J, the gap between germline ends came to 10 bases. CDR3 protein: CASSSLGYSNQPQHF. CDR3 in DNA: TGTGCCAGCAGTTCGCTCGGATATAGCAATCAGCCCCAGCATTTT.

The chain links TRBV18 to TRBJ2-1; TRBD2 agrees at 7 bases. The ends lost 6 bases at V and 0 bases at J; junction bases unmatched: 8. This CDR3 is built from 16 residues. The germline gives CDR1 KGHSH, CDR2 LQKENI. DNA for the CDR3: TGTGCCAGCTCCACCACCCGGACTAGCTCCTACAATGAGCAGTTCTTC. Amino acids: CASSTTRTSSYNEQFF.

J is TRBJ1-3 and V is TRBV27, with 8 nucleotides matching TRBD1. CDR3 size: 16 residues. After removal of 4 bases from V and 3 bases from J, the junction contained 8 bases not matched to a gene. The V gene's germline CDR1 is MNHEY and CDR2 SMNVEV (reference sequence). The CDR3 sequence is CASSSRTGRFGNTIYF. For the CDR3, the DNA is TGTGCCAGCAGTTCCCGGACAGGGCGTTTTGGAAACACCATATATTTT.